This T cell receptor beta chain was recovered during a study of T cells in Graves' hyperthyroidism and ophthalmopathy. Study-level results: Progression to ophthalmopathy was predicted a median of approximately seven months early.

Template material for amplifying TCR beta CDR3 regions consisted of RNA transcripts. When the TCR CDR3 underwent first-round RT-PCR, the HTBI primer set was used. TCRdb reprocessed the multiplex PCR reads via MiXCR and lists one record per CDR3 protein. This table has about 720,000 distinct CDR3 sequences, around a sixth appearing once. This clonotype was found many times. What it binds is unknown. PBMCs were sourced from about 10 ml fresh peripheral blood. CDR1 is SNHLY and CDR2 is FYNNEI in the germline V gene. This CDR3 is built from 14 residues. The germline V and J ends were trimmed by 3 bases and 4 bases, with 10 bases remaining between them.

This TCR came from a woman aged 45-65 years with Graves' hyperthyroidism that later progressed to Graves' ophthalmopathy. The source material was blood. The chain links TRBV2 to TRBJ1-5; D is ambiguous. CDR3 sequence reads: CASSEALWNQPQHF. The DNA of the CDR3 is TGTGCCAGCAGTGAGGCCCTCTGGAATCAGCCCCAGCATTTT. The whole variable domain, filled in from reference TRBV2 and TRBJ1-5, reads EPEVTQTPSHQVTQMGQEVILRCVPISNHLYFYWYRQILGQKVEFLVSFYNNEISEKSEIFDDQFSVERPDGSNFTLKIRSTKLEDSAMYFCASSEALWNQPQHFGDGTRLSIL.